These 18 T cell receptor beta chains were sequenced from one sample in a study of T cell responses to AZD1222 COVID-19 vaccine. This table comes from immunoSEQ multiplex PCR, and its TCRdb copy is limited to in-frame clones, with some not included. The profile shows around 120,000 clones, about nine tenths of them singletons. The sample was peripheral blood, taken on day 0 of AZD1222 vaccination. Receptors were obtained from an adult in good health.

This clone was seen more than once but under ten times. The chain carries TRBV5-5 and TRBJ2-3; D not certain. The CDR3 has 13 residues. In germline, CDR1 is SGHKS, CDR2 YYEKEE (reference sequence). Trimming pared 3 bases from V and 9 bases from J, leaving 14 bases between. The CDR3 region is CASSSDLPGTQYF. The CDR3 nucleotides are TGTGCCAGCAGCTCCGACCTACCTGGGACGCAGTATTTT. The variable domain in full, completed from reference TRBV5-5 and TRBJ2-3, reads DAGVTQSPTHLIKTRGQQVTLRCSPISGHKSVSWYQQVLGQGPQFIFQYYEKEERGRGNFPDRFSARQFPNYSSELNVNALLLGDSALYLCASSSDLPGTQYFGPGTRLTVL.

The V and J genes are TRBV30 and TRBJ2-5; 9 nucleotides match TRBD2. The trim removed 3 bases at V and 5 bases at J, leaving 7 bases unmatched. CDR3 size: 14 residues. Germline CDR1 is GTSNPN and CDR2 is SVGIG (reference sequence). CDR3 DNA sequence: TGTGCCTGGAGCCCTAGCGGGGCCTATGAGACCCAGTACTTC. Its translation is CAWSPSGAYETQYF.

This clone has a single count. J is TRBJ2-1 and V is TRBV5-4, with D possibly TRBD1 on 5 matching bases. This CDR3 has 12 amino acids. Per the germline V gene, CDR1 is SGHNT and CDR2 is YYREEE (reference sequence). V was pared by 4 bases and J by 5 bases, with 7 bases between. The CDR3 DNA reads as TGTGCCAGCAGCGGGGCCGACAATGAGCAGTTCTTC. Its translation: CASSGADNEQFF.

CDR3 in amino acids: CASSLGGTSGSYEQYF. CDR3 nucleotides: TGTGCCAGCAGCCTGGGGGGGACTAGCGGGTCCTACGAGCAGTACTTC. This sequence joins TRBV3-1 (or the pseudogene TRBV3-2) and TRBJ2-7, with 12 bases lining up with TRBD2. The trim removed 4 bases at V and 1 base at J, leaving 5 bases unmatched. CDR1 is LGHDT and CDR2 is YNNKEL in the germline V gene (reference sequence). The CDR3 extends over 16 amino acids.

The J gene is TRBJ2-3, the V gene TRBV4-1; 8 nucleotides align to TRBD2. Germline CDR1 reads MGHRA; CDR2 reads YSYEKL. This CDR3 region has 13 residues. V trimming: 5 bases; J trimming: 6 bases; junction bases outside the gene matches: 4. CDR3 bases: TGCGCCAGCAGCGGGACTAGTCCCGATACGCAGTATTTT. Its translation is CASSGTSPDTQYF.

The chain carries TRBV6-5 and TRBJ1-5; D call uncertain. The V gene lost 6 bases and the J gene lost 1 base, with 7 bases spanning the gap. The CDR3 has 13 amino acids. Germline V lookup: CDR1 MNHEY, CDR2 SVGAGI. The CDR3 region is CASRPGSNQPQHF. In nucleotides, the CDR3 is TGTGCCAGCAGACCGGGAAGCAATCAGCCCCAGCATTTT.

This chain connects TRBV29-1 to TRBJ2-7, with D maybe TRBD2 (6 bases). Germline V gives CDR1 SQVTM, CDR2 ANQGSEA. The CDR3 runs 15 residues. Trimming removed 0 bases from V and 2 bases from J, with 14 bases in between. CDR3 coding DNA: TGCAGCGTTGAAGACGGGCGCGGGGCAACCTACGAGCAGTACTTC. Protein product: CSVEDGRGATYEQYF.

V gene TRBV15 combines with J gene TRBJ2-1; 7 nucleotides match TRBD1. The V gene end was trimmed by 0 bases and the J gene end by 8 bases; junction bases not matched to a gene: 7. Per germline, CDR1 LNHNV and CDR2 YYDKDF (reference sequence). The CDR3 runs to 15 residues. The CDR3 DNA reads TGTGCCACCAGCAGAGACTCCGACAGGGCCCATGAGCAGTTCTTC. Encoded protein: CATSRDSDRAHEQFF.

The chain has TRBV4-3 and TRBJ2-7, with D perhaps given as TRBD1 or TRBD2 (6 bases each). Trimming took 5 bases from V and 6 from J, leaving 17 bases between them. Looked up from germline, CDR1 is LGHNA and CDR2 is YSLEER. CDR3 length: 14 residues. The CDR3 loop is CASSAWGGGGEQYF. CDR3 nucleotides: TGCGCCAGCAGCGCCTGGGGTGGAGGGGGCGAGCAGTACTTC.

Comment on this clone: At one end the junction does not follow the germline gene, possibly because of a read error. This rearrangement joins TRBV13 to TRBJ1-6, with TRBD1 matching 9 bases. Looked up from germline, CDR1 is PRHDT and CDR2 is FYEKMQ (reference sequence). The CDR3 totals 15 residues. The DNA for the CDR3 is TGTGCCAGCAGCCTAGGGGACAGGGATCATTCACCCCTCCACTTT. It is translated as CASSLGDRDHSPLHF.

V usage is TRBV5-1 and J usage is TRBJ2-5, with TRBD1 as a possible D gene (5 bases). Germline values: CDR1 SGHRS, CDR2 YFSETQ. The V and J ends lost 3 bases and 3 bases respectively, with 9 bases between them. The CDR3 is 13 residues long. CDR3 nucleotide sequence: TGCGCCAGCAGCTCGCAGGGTAAAGAGACCCAGTACTTC. Translating gives CASSSQGKETQYF.

This clone was counted only a few times. The rearrangement joins TRBV4-2 to TRBJ1-2; 9 bases are shared with TRBD1. The CDR3 is 15 amino acids. Germline V CDR1 and CDR2: LGHNA, YNFKEQ. With V trimmed by 4 bases and J by 7 bases, 10 bases remained unmatched. DNA of the CDR3: TGTGCCAGCAGCCCCCGGGACAGGGACAACGGTGGCTACACCTTC. Translating gives CASSPRDRDNGGYTF.

The sample holds a few counts of this clone. This chain links TRBV14 with TRBJ2-2, with D perhaps TRBD1 or TRBD2 (5 bases each). Germline-derived CDR1 and CDR2 are SGHDN and FVKESK. The CDR3 is made up of 13 amino acids. Trimming cost V 5 bases and J 6 bases, with 10 bases left between them. The chain's CDR3 is CASSRGEAGELFF. CDR3 nucleotide sequence: TGTGCCAGCAGCAGGGGAGAGGCCGGGGAGCTGTTTTTT.

This clone was seen once. The chain has TRBV6-2 or TRBV6-3 and TRBJ1-2; D is possibly TRBD1 (5 bases). The V and J ends lost 2 bases and 2 bases respectively, with 6 bases between them. Germline assignment: CDR1 MNHEY and CDR2 SVGEGT. The CDR3 is 13 amino acids. The CDR3 DNA follows: TGTGCCAGCAGTTACCGGGACAACTATGGCTACACCTTC. It specifies CASSYRDNYGYTF.

Here the CDR3 DNA reads TGTGCCAGTAGTACGTCGACTGCTAACAATGAGCAGTTCTTC. The encoded protein is CASSTSTANNEQFF. V is TRBV19 and J is TRBJ2-1; no definite D call. V lost 4 bases and J lost 5, with 12 bases in between. CDR1 is LNHDA, CDR2 SQIVND, per germline (reference sequence). The CDR3 length is 14 residues.

The CDR3 spells CATQRLENNEQFF. The CDR3 DNA sequence: TGTGCCACCCAACGACTCGAGAACAATGAGCAGTTCTTC. This chain uses TRBV24-1 with TRBJ2-1, with D uncertain. The CDR3 consists of 13 residues. CDR1 is KGHDR, CDR2 SFDVKD, per germline. The ends were cut back, 9 bases at V and 5 bases at J, with 13 bases in the middle.

The genes are TRBV18 and TRBJ1-5, with a weak D call TRBD1 (5 bases). The CDR3 covers 15 residues. Germline-derived CDR1 and CDR2 are KGHSH and LQKENI. V lost 4 bases to trimming and J lost 0 bases, with 10 bases between them. The CDR3 region is CASSQGIDSNQPQHF. In nucleotides, the CDR3 is TGTGCCAGCTCACAGGGGATAGATAGCAATCAGCCCCAGCATTTT.

This sequence joins TRBV5-4 and TRBJ1-2; weak D call: TRBD1 (6 bases). Trimming removed 3 bases from V and 8 bases from J, with 17 bases in between. Germline V gives CDR1 SGHNT, CDR2 YYREEE (reference sequence). The CDR3 length is 14 residues. CDR3: CASSSGGGRDGYTF. CDR3 bases: TGTGCCAGCAGCTCTGGCGGGGGCAGGGACGGCTACACCTTC.